There are a few counts of the clone carrying this TCR beta chain. TCRdb passed the RT-PCR reads through MiXCR, listing each CDR3 protein once. The table has more than 450,000 distinct CDR3 sequences, over 9% seen once. The entry originates in a study of response to subunit inactivated influenza vaccine. Trimming removed 5 bases from V and 2 bases from J; junction bases left unmatched: 14. The germline CDR1 and CDR2 sequences are MNHEY and SVGAGI. CDR3 length: 17 residues. Another study also made use of these data, one on T cells expressing NK-cell markers. That source notes: As the method of synthesis, 5'RACE template switching with UMIs yielded TCR beta cDNA. Sorted CD3+CD56-NKG2C+, CD3+CD56+NKG2C+ and CD3+CD56+NKG2C- T cells supplied the TCR beta repertoires. More than 5 donors showed dominant NKG2C+ clonotypes comprising roughly 1.0-7.5% of their CD8+ T cells.

The sequence was obtained from a man aged 45-65 years who received an inactivated influenza vaccine. Sequences were derived from PBMCs from blood, sampled on the day of vaccination. The genes are TRBV6-5 and TRBJ2-7; TRBD1 aligns across 8 bases. Written as DNA, the CDR3 is TGTGCCAGCAGTCACAGGCGCGGGACAGGTGGGACCTACGAGCAGTACTTC. Encoded protein: CASSHRRGTGGTYEQYF.